The source of this T cell receptor (beta chain) is a study of blood T cell repertoires in COVID-19. Overall study context: Acute-phase and convalescent COVID-19 samples originated in the United States, Italy and Spain. In each case, the material was cDNA or gDNA derived from T cells, B-cell-depleted T cells, or PBMCs.

The CDR3 has 17 amino acids. In germline, CDR1 is SGHTA, CDR2 FQGNSA. The trim removed 5 bases at V and 5 bases at J, leaving 13 bases unmatched. Clones were read by immunoSEQ multiplex PCR, and TCRdb kept only the in-frame ones, dropping some. The sample contains 180,000 or so clones, 75% to 90% of which appear only once. The sample comprised peripheral blood. The clonotype comes from a woman in her sixties or seventies with acute or convalescent COVID-19. The chain uses TRBV7-2 and TRBJ2-2, with TRBD2 matching over 8 bases. CDR3 loop: CASSPRPSGSATGELFF. The CDR3 DNA follows: TGTGCCAGCAGCCCCCGCCCGAGCGGGAGTGCTACCGGGGAGCTGTTTTTT.